The sequence of this T cell receptor beta chain was determined in a study of T cell repertoires and HLA-DP antigens. The V and J ends lost 4 bases and 2 bases respectively, with 21 bases between them. CDR1 SGHAT and CDR2 FQNNGV come from the germline V gene. This CDR3 comprises 17 residues. About this clone itself: The target antigen is unknown.

Findings and limits, study-wide: Previously undetected clones averaged around 40% and 50% against the two alleles respectively. Sorted CD137+ cells had clonality around 0.39 against both alloantigens, versus about 0.04 pre-culture.

Some clones are missing from TCRdb's copy, which holds only in-frame ones; the method was immunoSEQ multiplex PCR. Of roughly 120,000 clones listed, more than 85% are singletons. This rearrangement joins TRBV11-2 to TRBJ2-7; D tentatively reads TRBD1 or TRBD2 (7 bases each). Sequenced: CD4+ T cells from PBMCs. This sequence was found in a woman aged 18-35 years in good health and CMV-seronegative. The CDR3 DNA is TGTGCCAGCAGCTCCTACTCAGGGGGGGTACGTGCCTACGAGCAGTACTTC. It translates to CASSSYSGGVRAYEQYF. The whole variable domain, filled in from reference TRBV11-2 and TRBJ2-7, reads EAGVAQSPRYKIIEKRQSVAFWCNPISGHATLYWYQQILGQGPKLLIQFQNNGVVDDSQLPKDRFSAERLKGVDSTLKIQPAKLEDSAVYLCASSSYSGGVRAYEQYFGPGTRLTVT.